Reported below is one TCR beta chain. Its specificity is not known. Healthy HIV-negative adults with no recent acute infections or vaccinations were recruited as donors. Researchers partitioned CD4+ cells into CD45RA+ naive and CD45RA-negative memory subsets. Here immunoSEQ multiplex PCR was the method, and the copy in TCRdb shows in-frame clones only, minus some. This sample has some 980,000 clones, with about three quarters found just once. The sample belongs to a study of shared clonotypes between healthy human individuals. Study-level findings and limits: Around 4.7% was the fraction of naive CD4 clonotypes found shared across a few donors.

CDR3 size: 15 residues. V lost 2 bases to trimming and J lost 1 base, with 9 bases between them. CDR1 MNHEY and CDR2 SVGAGI come from the germline V gene. This TCR was sampled from a man between 18 and 35 years old in good health. The gene calls are TRBV6-5 and TRBJ1-3; D might be TRBD1 (6 bases). Sequenced material: memory CD4+ T cells sorted from blood. Noted subset: CD45RA-negative fraction. The CDR3 DNA sequence: TGTGCCAGCAGTTACGAAGGGGGATCTGGAAACACCATATATTTT. Protein sequence: CASSYEGGSGNTIYF.